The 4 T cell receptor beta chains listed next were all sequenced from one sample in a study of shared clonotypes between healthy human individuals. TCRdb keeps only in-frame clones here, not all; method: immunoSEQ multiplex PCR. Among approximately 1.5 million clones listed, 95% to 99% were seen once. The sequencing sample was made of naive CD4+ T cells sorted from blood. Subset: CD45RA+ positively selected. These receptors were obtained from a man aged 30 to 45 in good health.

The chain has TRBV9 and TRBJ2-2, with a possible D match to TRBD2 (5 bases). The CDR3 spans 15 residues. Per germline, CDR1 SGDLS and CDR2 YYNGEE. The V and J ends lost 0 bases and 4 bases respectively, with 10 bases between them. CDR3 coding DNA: TGTGCCAGCAGCGTAGGACTACCCTCCACCGGGGAGCTGTTTTTT. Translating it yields CASSVGLPSTGELFF.

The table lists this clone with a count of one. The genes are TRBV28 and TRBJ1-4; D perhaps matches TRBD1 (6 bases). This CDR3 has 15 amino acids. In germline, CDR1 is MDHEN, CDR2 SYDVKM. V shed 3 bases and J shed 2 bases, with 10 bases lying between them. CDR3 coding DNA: TGTGCCAGCAGTTTGGGGGCGCGGACTAATGAAAAACTGTTTTTT. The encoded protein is CASSLGARTNEKLFF.

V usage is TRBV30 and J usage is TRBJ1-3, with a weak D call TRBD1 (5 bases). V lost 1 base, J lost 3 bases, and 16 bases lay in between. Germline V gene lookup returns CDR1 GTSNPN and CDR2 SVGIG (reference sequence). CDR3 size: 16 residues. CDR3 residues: CAWSAPGRRGGNTIYF. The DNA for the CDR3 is TGTGCCTGGAGTGCCCCAGGGAGGAGAGGTGGAAACACCATATATTTT.

The CDR3 DNA reads TGTGCCAGCAGCTTGGACTCCCGGACAGGCGGCTATGGCTACACCTTC. Its protein is CASSLDSRTGGYGYTF. This chain links TRBV5-4 with TRBJ1-2; 7 bases are shared with TRBD1. Germline V gene data show CDR1 as SGHNT and CDR2 as YYREEE (reference sequence). This CDR3 comprises 16 residues. J was trimmed by 4 bases and V by 0 bases; bases with no gene match: 9. Using reference TRBV5-4 and TRBJ1-2 for the parts outside the CDR3, the full variable domain is ETGVTQSPTHLIKTRGQQVTLRCSSQSGHNTVSWYQQALGQGPQFIFQYYREEENGRGNFPPRFSGLQFPNYSSELNVNALELDDSALYLCASSLDSRTGGYGYTFGSGTRLTVV.